This T cell receptor beta chain was documented in a study of spatial heterogeneity in lung cancer. Study information: Counts of TCR transcripts in tumor regions correlated strongly with a matched bulk RNA-seq T cell module score.

This CDR3 contains 12 residues. Germline V CDR1 and CDR2: ENHRY, SYGVKD. V lost 6 bases to trimming and J lost 8 bases, with 13 bases between them. Within the sample, this clonotype is medium-sized. The antigen remains unidentified. Every TCR cDNA molecule bore a unique molecular identifier. In TCRdb, the 5' RACE reads were re-called with MiXCR into one record per CDR3 protein. Among around 12,000 distinct CDR3 sequences listed, roughly 5.4% were seen once. Study conclusions and caveats: Counts of expanded alpha and beta TCRs within tumors tracked the tumor nonsynonymous mutation count.

Time point specified: sample taken at primary tumor resection. The donors were 55 to 80 patients with non-small cell lung cancer that was early-stage and untreated. Whole RNA, which was extracted from tumor, nontumor lung tissue or frozen PBMC, was sequenced without any cell sorting. The sequenced sample was lung tumor tissue, obtained at surgery. The chain has TRBV10-3 and TRBJ1-1, with D uncertain. The source is a male donor with early-stage non-small cell lung cancer. The CDR3 DNA reads as TGTGCCATCAGCGTCGATCAGGACGAAGCTTTCTTT. Translation gives CAISVDQDEAFF.